This record concerns one TCR beta chain sequence. Its antigen target is currently unknown. No base-level quality is on record; no much larger clone is a single base apart. Peripheral blood CD8+ and CD4+ T cells from healthy donors, Susac syndrome patients and multiple sclerosis patients were profiled by high-throughput TCR beta sequencing. Susac syndrome patients met recently defined diagnostic criteria for definite or probable disease. Bulk CD8+ and CD4+ T cells were purified by magnetic negative isolation, whereas CD8+ TEMRA cells were enriched by FACS. Blood was drawn into EDTA tubes, processed within 24 hours, and PBMCs were isolated by density gradient centrifugation. PBMCs intended for TCR sequencing were frozen in liquid nitrogen and were later thawed in a 37 degrees C water bath. A purity of at least 90% was achieved for sorted or isolated CD4+, CD8+ and CD8+ TEMRA cells. The source of the sample is a study of CD8 T cells in Susac syndrome (dated by TCRdb to about 2019). Regarding the complete study: Of the Susac syndrome patients who were sequenced, roughly 8 were in clinical remission while 5 or 6 had clinically active disease. At blood withdrawal, Susac syndrome patients were either therapy-naive, taking corticosteroids (in some cases with IVIg as well), or taking IVIg alone. Whether CD8+ T cell activation and differentiation in Susac syndrome was antigen driven was tested using repertoire sequencing.

Broader findings and caveats from the paper: In patients with Susac syndrome, the CD4+ T cell repertoire showed no detectable clonal expansion. The number of individuals in the TCR sequencing and HLA analysis was acknowledged as relatively small.

The CDR3 runs 15 residues from the cysteine to the phenylalanine. Solely the CDR3 DNA is kept, with 45 bases framed from the first base. Per the germline V gene, SGHTA is the CDR1 and FQGNSA is the CDR2. The junction shows trimming of 1 base on V and 1 base on J, plus 11 bases between the germline ends. RNA was extracted using the RNeasy kit, and about 0.5 to 1 ug of the RNA was reverse transcribed with random hexamers. The immunoSEQ multiplex PCR assay, which covers 54 Vbeta and 13 Jbeta segments, was used to amplify TCR beta CDR3 regions. PCR amplification bias was corrected by using a synthetic template baseline for primer optimization and computational correction. As for the authors' bioinformatics: Reads were assigned to V, D and J genes according to IMGT and analyzed in immunoSEQ Analyzer, with only productive sequences retained. To calculate clonality, Shannon entropy was normalized by log2 of the number of productive unique sequences and then subtracted from one. Public and private clones were assessed among the 100 most prevalent clones of each patient and control. A clone was defined as Susac-specific if it was absent from the healthy and MS cohorts, from roughly 990 published viral clones and from other ImmuneACCESS disease sequences. The public reads were reprocessed in TCRdb via fastp at Q25 and MiXCR, keeping in-frame beta chains. Identical CDR3 protein sequences are pooled into one entry, listed with their most common genes and DNA. It is TCRdb's table, rather than the study itself, that gives the V and J calls and clone size. Within this sample are over 150,000 distinct CDR3 sequences, with 85% to 95% of them counted one time only. The top ten hold 0.085% to 0.1% of the sample.

Sequenced material: CD4+ T cells from PBMCs. The rearranged chain carries TRBV7-2 and TRBJ2-7; the D gene could be either TRBD1 or TRBD2, each agreeing at 5 bases. The origin of this receptor is a human donor with Susac syndrome. The CDR3 reads as follows: CASSLGRGVSYEQYF. The nucleotide sequence reads TGTGCCAGCAGCTTAGGGAGAGGGGTATCCTACGAGCAGTACTTC.